These 17 T cell receptor beta chains were all obtained from the same sample, sequenced in a study of cytomegalovirus exposure and HLA in healthy donors. PCR used 60 Vbeta primers and 13 Jbeta primers. Assay used: immunoSEQ multiplex PCR; TCRdb lists only in-frame clones, some missing. The sample contains about 130,000 clones, approximately 70% of which appear only once. The material sequenced was PBMCs. The receptors derive from a woman aged 60-75 years in good health and CMV-seropositive.

The rearrangement joins TRBV2 to TRBJ1-5; TRBD1 is a possible D gene (6 bases). Germline values: CDR1 SNHLY, CDR2 FYNNEI. This CDR3 is built from 15 residues. Trimming left V 5 bases short and J 6 bases short, with 17 bases between. The CDR3 region has the DNA TGTGCCAGCAGTCCTCAACAGGGCCCAGGTCAGCCCCAGCATTTT. Amino acid sequence: CASSPQQGPGQPQHF.

To note about this clone: The junction departs from germline at one end; a sequencing error may be responsible. The gene calls are TRBV7-9 and TRBJ1-1; 9 positions agree with TRBD1. This CDR3 spans 16 amino acids. From germline, CDR1 is SEHNR and CDR2 FQNEAQ (reference sequence). As DNA, the CDR3 is TGTTCCAGCAGCCCAGGGACAGGGCCTGTGGACACTGAAGCTTTCTTT. Protein product: CSSSPGTGPVDTEAFF. Together with reference TRBV7-9 and TRBJ1-1, the CDR3 gives the full variable domain: DTGVSQNPRHKITKRGQNVTFRCDPISEHNRLYWYRQTLGQGPEFLTYFQNEAQLEKSRLLSDRFSAERPKGSFSTLEIQRTEQGDSAMYLCSSSPGTGPVDTEAFFGQGTRLTVV.

The J gene is TRBJ2-3, the V gene TRBV7-7, with 10 nucleotides matching TRBD1. Trimming took 5 bases from V and 4 from J; bases not matched to a gene: 9. The germline V gene encodes CDR1 SSHAT and CDR2 FNYEAQ (reference sequence). CDR3 length: 16 residues. The CDR3 spells CASSGPPGTGADTQYF. Written as DNA, the CDR3 is TGTGCCAGCAGCGGACCGCCAGGGACAGGGGCAGATACGCAGTATTTT.

In its sample, this clone was seen a few times. This sequence joins TRBV25-1 and TRBJ2-1; possible D gene TRBD1, 6 bases. With 2 bases removed from V and 2 bases from J, the gap between germline ends came to 10 bases. The V gene's germline CDR1 is MGHDK and CDR2 SYGVNS. This CDR3 spans 15 amino acids. The CDR3 nucleotides read TGTGCCAGCAGTGAACCCGGACAGCCCTACAATGAGCAGTTCTTC. It yields the protein CASSEPGQPYNEQFF.

This clone showed up just a few times. The CDR3 coding sequence is TGTGCCAGCAGTCTAACCGGGACTAGCGGGGCAGCGTGGTTCTTC. Protein sequence: CASSLTGTSGAAWFF. The chain carries TRBV7-2 and TRBJ2-1; 13 positions agree with TRBD2. Trimming removed 6 bases from V and 15 bases from J; junction bases left unmatched: 14. CDR1 is SGHTA, CDR2 FQGNSA, per germline. The CDR3 loop spans 15 amino acids.

The chain is built from TRBV4-1 and TRBJ1-5, with 10 bases lining up with TRBD1. CDR1 and CDR2 (germline): MGHRA, YSYEKL. This CDR3 contains 15 residues. The trim removed 0 bases at V and 6 bases at J, leaving 2 bases unmatched. The CDR3: CASSQDGTGAQPQHF. CDR3 DNA: TGCGCCAGCAGCCAAGATGGGACAGGGGCTCAGCCCCAGCATTTT.

The chain employs TRBV13 and TRBJ1-4; 12 bases fit TRBD1. Unmatched junction bases numbered 3, after V lost 4 bases and J lost 3 bases. The germline CDR1 and CDR2 sequences are PRHDT and FYEKMQ (reference sequence). CDR3 size: 16 residues. The CDR3 region has the DNA TGTGCCAGCAGCTCAGGGACAGGGGGCGCTAATGAAAAACTGTTTTTT. It specifies CASSSGTGGANEKLFF.

The chain combines TRBV29-1 with TRBJ2-7, with 8 nucleotides matching TRBD1. Trimming took 8 bases from V and 3 from J; bases not matched to a gene: 12. This CDR3 is built from 14 residues. The V gene's germline CDR1 is SQVTM and CDR2 ANQGSEA. As DNA, the CDR3 is TGCAGCCCTAACAGGGGGGTCTCCCTCTACGAGCAGTACTTC. Its protein product is CSPNRGVSLYEQYF.

The chain carries TRBV10-3 and TRBJ1-6, with D possibly being TRBD1 (5 bases). V shed 3 bases and J shed 6 bases, with 9 bases lying between them. Germline CDR1 and CDR2: ENHRY and SYGVKD. The CDR3 is 14 amino acids. The CDR3 DNA is TGTGCCATCAGTGATAGCAGGGTTAATTCACCCCTCCACTTT. Translation: CAISDSRVNSPLHF.

J is TRBJ1-5 and V is TRBV2; 8 bases agree with TRBD1. V shed 7 bases and J 2 bases; nucleotides not matched to a gene: 4. The CDR3 is 14 residues long. The V gene's germline CDR1 is SNHLY and CDR2 FYNNEI. CDR3 sequence (DNA): TGTGCCAGCAAAGGGACAGGTGGCAATCAGCCCCAGCATTTT. It translates to CASKGTGGNQPQHF.

The rearrangement uses TRBV7-6 and TRBJ2-3; 7 bases are shared with TRBD2. V shed 0 bases and J 5 bases; nucleotides not matched to a gene: 5. The CDR3 covers 15 residues. The germline V gene encodes CDR1 SGHVS and CDR2 FNYEAQ. The CDR3 sequence: CASSLAAGREDTQYF. The CDR3 DNA is TGTGCCAGCAGCTTAGCGGCGGGGAGGGAAGATACGCAGTATTTT.

This clone has more than one count but fewer than ten. The rearrangement joins TRBV6-5 to TRBJ1-3; 8 positions agree with TRBD1. Germline values: CDR1 MNHEY, CDR2 SVGAGI. The CDR3 has 12 residues. V lost 9 bases to trimming and J lost 7 bases; unmatched junction nucleotides: 5. DNA for the CDR3: TGTGCCAGTAGGACAGGGTCGAACACCATATATTTT. It translates to CASRTGSNTIYF.

This clone has just one count. This sequence joins TRBV7-5 and TRBJ2-1; the tabulated D call, TRBD2, remains unverified against the DNA. TRBV7-5 is shown as a pseudogene. The CDR3 runs to 13 residues. This chain's CDR3 is CARAGRFLRGQFF. CDR3 nucleotides: TGTGCCAGGGCGGGACGCTTCCTCCGGGGGCAGTTCTTC.

This rearrangement joins TRBV5-4 to TRBJ2-5; 7 bases line up with TRBD1. The germline CDR1 and CDR2 sequences are SGHNT and YYREEE (reference sequence). The CDR3 loop spans 16 amino acids. V was pared by 0 bases and J by 1 base, with 6 bases of the junction left unmatched. CDR3 nucleotides: TGTGCCAGCAGCTTGGGGAAAAGACAGGGCCAAGAGACCCAGTACTTC. Its protein is CASSLGKRQGQETQYF.

Here the CDR3 reads CASSLVSGGVTEAFF. DNA for the CDR3: TGTGCCAGCAGCTTAGTTTCAGGGGGCGTCACTGAAGCTTTCTTT. This chain joins TRBV7-3 and TRBJ1-1; 8 nucleotides align to TRBD1. The germline V gene encodes CDR1 SGHTA and CDR2 FQGTGA. With 2 bases clipped from V and 4 bases from J, the junction kept 6 bases outside the gene matches. The CDR3 consists of 15 residues.

V usage is TRBV18 and J usage is TRBJ1-6, with 11 bases aligning to TRBD1. CDR1 is KGHSH, CDR2 LQKENI, per germline. The CDR3 is 15 amino acids. V gave up 3 bases and J gave up 9 bases; unmatched junction bases: 4. The CDR3 DNA follows: TGTGCCAGCTCACCTGGACAGGGGGCGCGTTCACCCCTCCACTTT. Residues: CASSPGQGARSPLHF. The whole variable domain, remainder taken from reference TRBV18 and TRBJ1-6, is NAGVMQNPRHLVRRRGQEARLRCSPMKGHSHVYWYRQLPEEGLKFMVYLQKENIIDESGMPKERFSAEFPKEGPSILRIQQVVRGDSAAYFCASSPGQGARSPLHFGNGTRLTVT.

This clone was counted only a few times. The rearrangement uses TRBV10-3 and TRBJ1-1, with 7 bases lining up with TRBD1. This CDR3 has 16 amino acids. Germline trimming cut 10 bases from V and 3 bases from J; bases unmatched to any gene: 17. Germline V gene sequence: CDR1 ENHRY, CDR2 SYGVKD. The CDR3, as DNA: TGTGCCACCCAAGGGACAGCCCGAATTGGGGACACTGAAGCTTTCTTT. Amino acid sequence: CATQGTARIGDTEAFF.